This record concerns one T cell receptor beta chain sequence. Antigen: not known. With a J-beta primer mix and a sample-barcoded 5' primer, a second PCR ran about 7 to 12 cycles. TCRdb reprocessed the 5' RACE reads via MiXCR and lists one record per CDR3 protein. The table shows over a million distinct CDR3 sequences, with 40% to 50% occurring only once. The data originate from a study of blood T cells in healthy people across ages. Study observations and caveats: Naive CD4+ cell counts and diversity both ran higher in long-lived than in aged donors. The diversity estimates, figures obtained from one million T cells, were considered underestimates.

The receptor was derived from a woman in her sixties or seventies in good health. The sample taken for sequencing was blood.

This chain's CDR3 is CATSRVSGIHEQYF. The CDR3 DNA reads TGTGCCACCAGCAGAGTTTCAGGGATCCACGAGCAGTACTTC. The V gene is TRBV15, the J gene TRBJ2-7; the D gene is possibly TRBD1 (5 bases). CDR1 is LNHNV and CDR2 is YYDKDF in the germline V gene (reference sequence). This CDR3 has 14 amino acids. The V end was cut by 1 base, the J end by 5 bases, with 12 bases between.